Given below is one T cell receptor (beta chain) in context. These data are taken from a study of blood T cell repertoires in COVID-19. For the study at large: COVID-19 samples from acute and convalescent phases originated in the United States, Italy and Spain. Sample material is recorded as cDNA or gDNA derived from T cells, B-cell-depleted T cells, or PBMCs.

In the authors' workflow: Amplification from reference gene primers served as the basis for estimated nucleated cell counts. Method: immunoSEQ multiplex PCR; TCRdb's copy keeps in-frame clones and lacks some. The DNA gave D and trimming, while V, J and clone size come from that table. The table has 200,000 to 250,000 clones, roughly 88% seen once. The CDR3 runs to 13 residues. V was shortened by 4 bases and J by 5 bases, with 11 bases between the two germline ends. Germline V lookup: CDR1 LGHNA, CDR2 YNFKEQ. Sequencing was carried out using peripheral blood. V and J are TRBV4-2 and TRBJ2-5; D unresolved. The origin of this receptor is a man aged 45-65 years with active or convalescent COVID-19. In DNA form, the CDR3 reads TGTGCCAGCAGCCGAGAAATCCTGGAGACCCAGTACTTC. Its translation is CASSREILETQYF.